These 6 T cell receptor beta chains came from one sample sequenced in a study of T cell changes during pregnancy in multiple sclerosis. Sequencing used immunoSEQ multiplex PCR; TCRdb keeps in-frame clones, though not all of them. The sample includes 80,000 to 100,000 clones, 91% of them seen just once. The source material was peripheral blood, sampled after pregnancy. Receptor source: a female donor in good health, enrolled as a control in a pregnancy study.

V gene TRBV4-3 combines with J gene TRBJ2-7; TRBD1 might be the D (6 bases). The V gene lost 5 bases and the J gene lost 3 bases, with 14 bases spanning the gap. The germline V gene has CDR1 LGHNA and CDR2 YSLEER. The CDR3 is 14 residues long. The CDR3 region is CASSEGIGGYEQYF. In nucleotides, the CDR3 is TGCGCCAGCAGCGAAGGGATAGGGGGCTACGAGCAGTACTTC.

The V gene is TRBV9, the J gene TRBJ2-1; the match to TRBD1 covers 9 bases. In germline, CDR1 is SGDLS, CDR2 YYNGEE. Losses at the gene ends were 0 bases for V and 9 bases for J; bases not matched to a gene: 7. This CDR3 has 15 amino acids. CDR3 coding DNA: TGTGCCAGCAGCGTAGAGGGGACAGGGTTAAGTGAGCAGTTCTTC. This gives the protein CASSVEGTGLSEQFF.

Points on this clone: A much larger clonotype is one base distant, so this may be a read error. The rearrangement joins TRBV9 to TRBJ1-4; D is unclear. Germline V gene sequence: CDR1 SGDLS, CDR2 YYNGEE. V dropped 4 bases and J dropped 4 bases, with 8 bases sitting between them. The CDR3 length is 13 residues. CDR3 DNA sequence: TGTGCCAGCAGCCTCGAGTTTAATGAAAAACTGTTTTTT. The encoded protein is CASSLEFNEKLFF.

This chain connects TRBV7-9 to TRBJ1-2, with 10 bases matching TRBD1. V lost 4 bases, J lost 8 bases, and 7 bases stayed unmatched. Germline values: CDR1 SEHNR, CDR2 FQNEAQ (reference sequence). CDR3 length: 14 amino acids. In DNA, the CDR3 is TGTGCCAGCAGCTCGCCGGGACAGGGGCCCGGCTACACCTTC. Translation gives CASSSPGQGPGYTF.

J is TRBJ2-1 and V is TRBV15; 9 positions match TRBD1. CDR3 length: 13 residues. With V trimmed by 3 bases and J by 6 bases, 0 bases remained unmatched. Germline assignment: CDR1 LNHNV and CDR2 YYDKDF (reference sequence). For the CDR3, the DNA is TGTGCCACCAGCAGGGACAGGGGCAATGAGCAGTTCTTC. This codes for CATSRDRGNEQFF.

V and J are TRBV7-2 and TRBJ1-1, with TRBD1 matching 7 bases. Per the germline V gene, CDR1 is SGHTA and CDR2 is FQGNSA. V shed 1 base, J shed 6 bases, and the junction held 8 bases outside the gene matches. The CDR3 totals 15 residues. The CDR3 sequence: CASSLGLTGSSEAFF. In nucleotides, the CDR3 is TGTGCCAGCAGCTTAGGCCTGACAGGGTCGTCTGAAGCTTTCTTT.